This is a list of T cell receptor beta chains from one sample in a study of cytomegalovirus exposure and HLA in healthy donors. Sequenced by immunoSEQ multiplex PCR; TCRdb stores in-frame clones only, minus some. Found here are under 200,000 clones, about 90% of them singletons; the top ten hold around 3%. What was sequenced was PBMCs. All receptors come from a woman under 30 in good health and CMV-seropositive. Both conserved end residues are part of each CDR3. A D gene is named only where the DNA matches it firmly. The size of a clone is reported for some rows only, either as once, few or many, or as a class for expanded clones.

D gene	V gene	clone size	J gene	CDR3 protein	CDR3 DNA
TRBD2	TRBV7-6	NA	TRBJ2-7	CASSLATRTSGPSSYEQYF	TGTGCCAGCAGCTTAGCGACCCGGACTAGCGGGCCGAGCTCCTACGAGCAGTACTTC
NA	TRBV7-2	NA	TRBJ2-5	CASSPPGETQYF	TGTGCCAGCAGCCCCCCCGGAGAGACCCAGTACTTC
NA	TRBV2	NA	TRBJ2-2	CASTVQANTGELFF	TGTGCCAGCACCGTACAGGCGAACACCGGGGAGCTGTTTTTT
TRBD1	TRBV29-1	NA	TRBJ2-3	CSVYDRGRGSDTQYF	TGCAGCGTTTACGACAGGGGGCGTGGGTCAGATACGCAGTATTTT
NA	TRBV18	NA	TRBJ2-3	CASSPRSPSGAQYF	TGTGCCAGCTCACCACGGTCCCCGAGCGGTGCGCAGTATTTT
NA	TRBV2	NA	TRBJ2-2	CASKADSTGELFF	TGTGCCAGCAAGGCGGATTCCACCGGGGAGCTGTTTTTT
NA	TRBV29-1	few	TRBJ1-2	CSARQAYGYTF	TGCAGCGCTCGACAGGCCTATGGCTACACCTTC
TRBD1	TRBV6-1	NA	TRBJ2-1	CASSVWTGMDEQFF	TGTGCCAGCAGTGTGTGGACAGGGATGGATGAGCAGTTCTTC
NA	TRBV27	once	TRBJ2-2	CASSLELGGGGGGELFF	TGTGCCAGCAGTTTGGAACTAGGGGGCGGAGGGGGCGGGGAGCTGTTTTTT
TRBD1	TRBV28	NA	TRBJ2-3	CASIKGASRQYF	TGTGCCAGCATAAAGGGGGCGAGTAGGCAGTATTTT
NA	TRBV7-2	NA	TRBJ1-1	CASSSSTEAFF	TGTGCCAGCAGCTCGTCCACTGAAGCTTTCTTT
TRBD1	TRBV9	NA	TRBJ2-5	CASSGTGNQETQYF	TGTGCCAGCAGCGGGACAGGGAACCAAGAGACCCAGTACTTC
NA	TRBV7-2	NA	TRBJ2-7	CASSLLGAAYEQYF	TGTGCCAGCAGCCTCCTCGGCGCGGCCTACGAGCAGTACTTC
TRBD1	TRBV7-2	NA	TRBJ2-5	CASTDRGRETQYF	TGTGCCAGCACCGACAGGGGGCGCGAGACCCAGTACTTC
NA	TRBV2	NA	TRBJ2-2	CASSEEAGARSTGELFF	TGTGCCAGCAGTGAGGAGGCAGGGGCCCGAAGCACCGGGGAGCTGTTTTTT
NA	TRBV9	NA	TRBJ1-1	CASSVTGQLGDTEAFF	TGTGCCAGCAGCGTAACCGGGCAACTCGGGGACACTGAAGCTTTCTTT
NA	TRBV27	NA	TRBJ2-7	CASSLRRRGSKEQYF	TGTGCCAGCAGTTTGAGGCGCAGGGGATCGAAGGAGCAGTACTTC
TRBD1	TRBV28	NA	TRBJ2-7	CASSSGTGGSYF	TGTGCCAGCAGCTCAGGGACAGGGGGTTCGTACTTC
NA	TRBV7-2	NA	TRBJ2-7	CASSRTSDNYEQYF	TGTGCCAGCAGCCGAACCTCTGACAACTACGAGCAGTACTTC
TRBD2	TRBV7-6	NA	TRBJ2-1	CASRGGGADEQFF	TGTGCCAGCCGGGGCGGGGGGGCGGATGAGCAGTTCTTC
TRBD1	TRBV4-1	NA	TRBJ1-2	CASSQGRDRASHGYTF	TGCGCCAGCAGCCAAGGGAGGGACAGGGCGTCGCATGGCTACACCTTC
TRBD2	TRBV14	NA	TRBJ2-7	CASSQDKRGPYEQYF	TGTGCCAGCAGCCAAGATAAGCGGGGGCCCTACGAGCAGTACTTC
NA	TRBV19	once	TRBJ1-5	CASSDERVGPQHF	TGTGCCAGTAGCGATGAGAGGGTTGGGCCCCAGCATTTT
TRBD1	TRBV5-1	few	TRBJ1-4	CASRQGANEKLFF	TGCGCCAGCAGACAGGGGGCCAATGAAAAACTGTTTTTT
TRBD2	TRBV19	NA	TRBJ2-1	CASSLLYSGRAREQFF	TGTGCCAGTAGTTTACTGTATAGCGGGAGGGCCAGGGAGCAGTTCTTC
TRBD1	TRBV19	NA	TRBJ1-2	CASSIPRTGFYGYTF	TGTGCCAGTAGTATCCCCCGGACAGGGTTCTATGGCTACACCTTC
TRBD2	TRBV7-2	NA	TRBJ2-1	CASKAGGSYNEQFF	TGTGCCAGCAAGGCGGGGGGCTCCTACAATGAGCAGTTCTTC
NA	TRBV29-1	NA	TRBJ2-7	CSVGWHYEQYF	TGCAGCGTTGGGTGGCACTACGAGCAGTACTTC
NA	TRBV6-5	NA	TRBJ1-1	CASSSPWTDTEAFF	TGTGCCAGCAGTTCTCCTTGGACAGACACTGAAGCTTTCTTT
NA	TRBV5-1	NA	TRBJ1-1	CASSLGPAGTEAFF	TGCGCCAGCAGCTTGGGGCCAGCGGGCACTGAAGCTTTCTTT
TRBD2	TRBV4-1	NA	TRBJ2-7	CASSPPTGTSVSYEQYF	TGCGCCAGCAGCCCTCCTACCGGGACTAGCGTCTCCTACGAGCAGTACTTC
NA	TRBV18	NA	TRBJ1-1	CASSPEAQGFAEAFF	TGTGCCAGCTCACCAGAGGCTCAGGGGTTCGCTGAAGCTTTCTTT
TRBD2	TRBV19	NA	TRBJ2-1	CASKRTSGNEQFF	TGTGCCAGTAAGCGGACTAGCGGCAATGAGCAGTTCTTC
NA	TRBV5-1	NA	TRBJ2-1	CASSLESNRVGNEQFF	TGCGCCAGCAGCTTGGAGTCGAACAGGGTGGGCAATGAGCAGTTCTTC
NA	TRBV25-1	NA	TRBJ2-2	CASSDWLGGATGELFF	TGTGCCAGCAGTGATTGGCTGGGGGGGGCCACCGGGGAGCTGTTTTTT
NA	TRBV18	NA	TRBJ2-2	CASSTSGNTGELFF	TGTGCCAGCTCAACGTCGGGGAACACCGGGGAGCTGTTTTTT
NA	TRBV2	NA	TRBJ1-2	CASSNSGTHSYGYTF	TGTGCCAGCAGTAATTCCGGGACACATTCCTATGGCTACACCTTC
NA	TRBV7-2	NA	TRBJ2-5	CASSLVNTVGETQYF	TGTGCCAGCAGCTTAGTTAACACAGTGGGAGAGACCCAGTACTTC
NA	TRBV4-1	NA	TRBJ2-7	CASSQVQGISYEQYF	TGCGCCAGCAGCCAAGTACAGGGAATATCCTACGAGCAGTACTTC
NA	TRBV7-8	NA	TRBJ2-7	CASSLWPSRSYEQYF	TGTGCCAGCAGCTTATGGCCTAGCAGATCCTACGAGCAGTACTTC
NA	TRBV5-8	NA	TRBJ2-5	CASSLDRRQETQYF	TGTGCCAGCAGCTTGGACAGGCGGCAAGAGACCCAGTACTTC
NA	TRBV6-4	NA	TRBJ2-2	CASSDSRSGELFF	TGTGCCAGCAGTGACTCGAGGTCCGGGGAGCTGTTTTTT
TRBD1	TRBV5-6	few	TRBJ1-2	CASSFPDRANYGYTF	TGTGCCAGCAGCTTCCCGGACAGGGCTAACTATGGCTACACCTTC